Below, one TCR beta chain is given with its context. These data come from a study of blood T cell repertoires in COVID-19. About the research overall: Whether acute or convalescent, the COVID-19 samples came from the United States, Italy and Spain. Sample material is recorded as cDNA or gDNA derived from T cells, B-cell-depleted T cells, or PBMCs.

Cohort assignment relied on participant-reported clinical history. CDR1 is ENHRY and CDR2 is SYGVKD in the germline V gene. The CDR3 spans 11 residues. The ends were cut back, 7 bases at V and 8 bases at J, with 9 bases in the middle. Authors' methods: Amplified reference gene primers provided the basis for estimating nucleated cell counts. This table comes from immunoSEQ multiplex PCR, and its TCRdb copy is limited to in-frame clones, with some not included. The DNA gave D and trimming, while V, J and clone size come from that table. The data hold approximately 480,000 clones, with 87% observed a single time.

The specimen sequenced was PBMCs or T cells enriched from blood (not recorded which). This TCR was sampled from a woman under 30 who had recovered from COVID-19. The gene calls are TRBV10-3 and TRBJ2-1; possible D gene TRBD1, 5 bases. CDR3 DNA: TGTGCCATCACCCAGGGTGATGAGCAGTTCTTC. Translated: CAITQGDEQFF.